These T cell receptor beta chains were read from a single sample in a study of blood T cell repertoires in COVID-19. Repertoires were generated with immunoSEQ multiplex PCR, while TCRdb's copy carries only in-frame clones and drops some. The data contain around 99,000 clones, roughly 80% of them singletons. Sequenced input: peripheral blood. The origin of the receptors is a man in his fifties or sixties who had recovered from COVID-19. Both conserved end residues are part of each CDR3. D genes are given only for firm matches.

V gene,D gene,J gene,CDR3 protein,CDR3 DNA
TRBV5-6,TRBD1,TRBJ1-1,CASSLAGTGAPNTEAFF,TGTGCCAGCAGCTTGGCAGGGACAGGGGCTCCGAACACTGAAGCTTTCTTT
TRBV7-3,NA,TRBJ2-3,CASSLAPGGPDTQYF,TGTGCCAGCAGCTTAGCCCCAGGCGGGCCAGATACGCAGTATTTT
TRBV20-1,NA,TRBJ1-1,CSAAGNLEAFF,TGCAGTGCTGCGGGGAACCTTGAAGCTTTCTTT
TRBV5-1,NA,TRBJ2-2,CASSLVAGAPTGELFF,TGCGCCAGCAGCTTGGTGGCGGGGGCGCCCACCGGGGAGCTGTTTTTT
TRBV5-6,NA,TRBJ1-5,CASSLGRPGQPQHF,TGTGCCAGCAGCTTAGGGAGGCCGGGGCAGCCCCAGCATTTT
TRBV7-6,NA,TRBJ1-1,CASSLERPPTSTEAFF,TGTGCCAGCAGCTTAGAGCGGCCTCCTACGAGCACTGAAGCTTTCTTT
TRBV12-5,TRBD1,TRBJ2-1,CASAPGQARDEQFF,TGTGCTAGTGCCCCGGGACAGGCGAGGGATGAGCAGTTCTTC
TRBV5-4,NA,TRBJ1-3,CASSLPRPGYGNTIYF,TGTGCCAGCAGCCTTCCCCGGCCAGGGTATGGAAACACCATATATTTT
TRBV19,NA,TRBJ2-3,CASRLGGGTDTQYF,TGTGCCAGTAGGCTTGGAGGGGGCACAGATACGCAGTATTTT
TRBV2,NA,TRBJ2-6,CASSSGANVLTF,TGTGCCAGCTCCTCCGGGGCCAACGTCCTGACTTTC
TRBV9,NA,TRBJ1-5,CASSLISGGTQHF,TGTGCCAGCAGCCTTATCTCGGGGGGGACCCAGCATTTT